The 5 T cell receptor beta chains given below trace back to one sample, sequenced in a study of spatial heterogeneity in lung cancer. Time point indicated: sample taken at primary tumor resection. Extraction of whole RNA from tumor, nontumor lung or frozen PBMC preceded unsorted sequencing. Using its own MiXCR run on the 5' RACE reads, TCRdb lists one record per CDR3 protein. The sample holds some 21,000 distinct CDR3 sequences; roughly 4.2% are singletons and the top ten take 7% to 8.5%. The input for sequencing was PBMCs, taken at surgery. The receptors here all came from a male donor with early-stage non-small cell lung cancer.

This clonotype rates as medium-sized. This rearrangement joins TRBV29-1 to TRBJ2-7; tentatively, D is TRBD1 (5 bases). The germline V and J ends were trimmed by 7 bases and 5 bases, with 18 bases remaining between them. Germline lookup yields CDR1 SQVTM and CDR2 ANQGSEA. This CDR3 contains 13 residues. CDR3 nucleotide sequence: TGCAGCGCCACAGGACGTAATTTTCACGAGCAGTACTTC. Protein: CSATGRNFHEQYF.

A remark on this clonotype: A much larger clone lies one base from this, so it may be a read error. DNA of the CDR3: TGTGCCAGCAGCTTTACAGGAAACACCATATGTTTT. Its protein is CASSFTGNTICF. The rearrangement links TRBV5-8 to TRBJ1-3, with D maybe TRBD1 (5 bases). The germline V gene has CDR1 SGHTS and CDR2 YDEGEE. This CDR3 is 12 amino acids long.

This clonotype was detected ten times or more. This chain uses TRBV21-1 with TRBJ1-1. TRBV21-1 is tagged as a pseudogene. The CDR3 runs 18 residues. The CDR3 reads CASNLESPTVGLDTEAFF. CDR3 DNA: TGTGCCAGCAACTTAGAATCCCCCACGGTAGGGTTGGACACTGAAGCTTTCTTT.

In its sample, this clonotype was seen many times. The rearrangement links TRBV10-2 to TRBJ2-7; the match to TRBD1 covers 7 bases. Trimming cost V 2 bases and J 2 bases; bases outside gene matches: 3. In germline, CDR1 is WSHSY, CDR2 SAAADI. The CDR3 covers 14 residues. CDR3 sequence: CASSELGQTYEQYF. The CDR3 DNA follows: TGCGCCAGCAGTGAGCTGGGACAGACCTACGAGCAGTACTTC.

This rearrangement joins TRBV20-1 to TRBJ2-5, with D possibly TRBD2 on 5 matching bases. The CDR3 sequence is 16 residues long. Trimming stripped 6 bases from V and 2 bases from J, with 22 bases between. CDR1 is DFQATT and CDR2 is SNEGSKA in the germline V gene (reference sequence). Written as DNA, the CDR3 is TGCAGTGCCAAAACTGGATTTCTAGCAGAGCAAGAGACCCAGTACTTC. Residues: CSAKTGFLAEQETQYF.